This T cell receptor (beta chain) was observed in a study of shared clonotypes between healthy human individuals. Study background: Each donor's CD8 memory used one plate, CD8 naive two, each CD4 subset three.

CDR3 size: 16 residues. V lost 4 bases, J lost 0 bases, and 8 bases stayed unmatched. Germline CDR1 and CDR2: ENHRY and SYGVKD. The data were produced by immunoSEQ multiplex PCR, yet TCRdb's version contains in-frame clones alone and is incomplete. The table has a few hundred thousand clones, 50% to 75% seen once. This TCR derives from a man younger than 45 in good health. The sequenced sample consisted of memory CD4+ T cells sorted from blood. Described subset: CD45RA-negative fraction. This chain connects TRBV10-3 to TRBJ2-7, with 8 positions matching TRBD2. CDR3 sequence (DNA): TGTGCCATCAGTGGTAGCGGGATAAGAGTCTCCTACGAGCAGTACTTC. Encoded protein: CAISGSGIRVSYEQYF.